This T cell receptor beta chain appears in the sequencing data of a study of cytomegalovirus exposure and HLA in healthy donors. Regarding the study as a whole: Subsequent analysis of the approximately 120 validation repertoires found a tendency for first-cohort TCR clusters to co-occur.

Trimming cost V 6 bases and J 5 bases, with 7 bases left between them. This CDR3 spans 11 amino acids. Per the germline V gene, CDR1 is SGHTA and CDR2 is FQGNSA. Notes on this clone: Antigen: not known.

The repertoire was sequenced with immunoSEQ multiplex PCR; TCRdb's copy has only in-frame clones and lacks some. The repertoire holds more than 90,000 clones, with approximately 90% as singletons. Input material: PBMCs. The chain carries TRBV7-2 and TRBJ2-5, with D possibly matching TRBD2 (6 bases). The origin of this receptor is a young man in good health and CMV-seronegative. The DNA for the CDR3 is TGTGCCAGCAGACGGGAGGAGACCCAGTACTTC. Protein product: CASRREETQYF.